This T cell receptor (beta chain) was profiled in a study of TIL therapy for anti-PD-1-resistant metastatic lung cancer. Time point reported: pre-treatment sample, taken before nivolumab and TIL therapy. This was the immunoSEQ v3 assay. Some clones are missing from TCRdb's copy, which holds only in-frame ones; the method was immunoSEQ multiplex PCR. Altogether about 15,000 clones are present, roughly 83% being singletons, with the ten largest covering about 0.85%. The V segment lost 5 bases and the J segment 2 bases; nucleotides outside the gene matches: 6. CDR1 SGHTA and CDR2 FQGNSA come from the germline V gene. The CDR3 loop spans 15 amino acids.

The V and J genes are TRBV7-2 and TRBJ2-7, with 10 bases identical to TRBD2. The source was blood, collected at baseline. The receptor was derived from a person aged 25 to 80 with non-small cell lung cancer. CDR3 bases: TGTGCCAGCAGCCCTGGGACTAGCGCTCCCTACGAGCAGTACTTC. This gives the protein CASSPGTSAPYEQYF.